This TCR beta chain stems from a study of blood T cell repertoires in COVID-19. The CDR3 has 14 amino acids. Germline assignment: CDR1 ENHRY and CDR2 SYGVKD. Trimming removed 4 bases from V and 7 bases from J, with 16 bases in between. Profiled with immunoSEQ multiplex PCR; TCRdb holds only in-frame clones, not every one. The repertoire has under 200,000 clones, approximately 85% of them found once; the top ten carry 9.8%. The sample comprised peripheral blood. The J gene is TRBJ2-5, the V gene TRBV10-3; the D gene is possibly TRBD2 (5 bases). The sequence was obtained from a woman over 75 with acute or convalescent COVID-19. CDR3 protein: CAISGAGGPWTQYF. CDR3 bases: TGTGCCATCAGTGGAGCCGGCGGGCCTTGGACCCAGTACTTC.